Below are 5 T cell receptor beta chains sequenced from a single sample in a study of T cells in Graves' hyperthyroidism and ophthalmopathy. It was RNA transcripts that yielded the amplified TCR beta CDR3 regions. First-round RT-PCR targeting the TCR CDR3 was performed with the HTBI primer set. TCRdb redid the calling of the multiplex PCR reads with MiXCR, one entry per CDR3 protein. The repertoire includes hundreds of thousands of distinct CDR3 sequences, about half of them detected once, and roughly 8.2% sits in the top ten. The sample consisted of peripheral blood or thyroid tissue (not recorded which). The receptors derive from a woman under 30 with Graves' hyperthyroidism.

This clonotype was counted at least ten times. J is TRBJ2-7 and V is TRBV24-1; 7 positions match TRBD1. Germline lookup yields CDR1 KGHDR and CDR2 SFDVKD. After removal of 0 bases from V and 5 bases from J, the junction contained 3 bases not matched to a gene. The CDR3 length is 14 residues. The CDR3 bases are TGTGCCACCAGTGATTTGCGGCAGGGGGACGAGCAGTACTTC. Protein: CATSDLRQGDEQYF.

This clonotype was recorded at least ten times. The genes are TRBV10-3 and TRBJ1-4, with TRBD1 identical over 9 bases. Germline values: CDR1 ENHRY, CDR2 SYGVKD. The trim removed 6 bases at V and 8 bases at J, leaving 7 bases unmatched. This CDR3 is built from 14 residues. CDR3 amino acids: CAISPGTGWEKLFF. CDR3 sequence (DNA): TGTGCCATCAGCCCCGGGACAGGGTGGGAAAAACTGTTTTTT.

This clonotype was observed at least ten times. This rearrangement joins TRBV7-2 to TRBJ2-5; D is unresolved. V lost 2 bases to trimming and J lost 8 bases, with 18 bases between them. Germline-derived CDR1 and CDR2 are SGHTA and FQGNSA. The CDR3 extends over 15 amino acids. DNA for the CDR3: TGTGCCAGCAGCTTACGTGCAGGCGGCCGTGACACCCAGTACTTC. Amino acid sequence: CASSLRAGGRDTQYF.

This clonotype was seen only a few times. This chain connects TRBV20-1 to TRBJ2-5; D is undetermined. Germline assignment: CDR1 DFQATT and CDR2 SNEGSKA (reference sequence). Trimming took off 0 bases at V and 2 bases at J, with 7 bases between the two ends. The CDR3 is 13 residues long. The CDR3 region is CSAREPYQETQYF. CDR3 coding DNA: TGCAGTGCTAGAGAACCTTATCAAGAGACCCAGTACTTC.

The DNA for the CDR3 is TGTGCCAGCAGAAATAGAGAGGGTCCTGAAGCTTTCTTT. Its protein is CASRNREGPEAFF. This chain uses TRBV12-3 or TRBV12-4 with TRBJ1-1, with D hard to call. The germline V and J ends were trimmed by 6 bases and 6 bases, with 14 bases remaining between them. The CDR3 has 13 amino acids.